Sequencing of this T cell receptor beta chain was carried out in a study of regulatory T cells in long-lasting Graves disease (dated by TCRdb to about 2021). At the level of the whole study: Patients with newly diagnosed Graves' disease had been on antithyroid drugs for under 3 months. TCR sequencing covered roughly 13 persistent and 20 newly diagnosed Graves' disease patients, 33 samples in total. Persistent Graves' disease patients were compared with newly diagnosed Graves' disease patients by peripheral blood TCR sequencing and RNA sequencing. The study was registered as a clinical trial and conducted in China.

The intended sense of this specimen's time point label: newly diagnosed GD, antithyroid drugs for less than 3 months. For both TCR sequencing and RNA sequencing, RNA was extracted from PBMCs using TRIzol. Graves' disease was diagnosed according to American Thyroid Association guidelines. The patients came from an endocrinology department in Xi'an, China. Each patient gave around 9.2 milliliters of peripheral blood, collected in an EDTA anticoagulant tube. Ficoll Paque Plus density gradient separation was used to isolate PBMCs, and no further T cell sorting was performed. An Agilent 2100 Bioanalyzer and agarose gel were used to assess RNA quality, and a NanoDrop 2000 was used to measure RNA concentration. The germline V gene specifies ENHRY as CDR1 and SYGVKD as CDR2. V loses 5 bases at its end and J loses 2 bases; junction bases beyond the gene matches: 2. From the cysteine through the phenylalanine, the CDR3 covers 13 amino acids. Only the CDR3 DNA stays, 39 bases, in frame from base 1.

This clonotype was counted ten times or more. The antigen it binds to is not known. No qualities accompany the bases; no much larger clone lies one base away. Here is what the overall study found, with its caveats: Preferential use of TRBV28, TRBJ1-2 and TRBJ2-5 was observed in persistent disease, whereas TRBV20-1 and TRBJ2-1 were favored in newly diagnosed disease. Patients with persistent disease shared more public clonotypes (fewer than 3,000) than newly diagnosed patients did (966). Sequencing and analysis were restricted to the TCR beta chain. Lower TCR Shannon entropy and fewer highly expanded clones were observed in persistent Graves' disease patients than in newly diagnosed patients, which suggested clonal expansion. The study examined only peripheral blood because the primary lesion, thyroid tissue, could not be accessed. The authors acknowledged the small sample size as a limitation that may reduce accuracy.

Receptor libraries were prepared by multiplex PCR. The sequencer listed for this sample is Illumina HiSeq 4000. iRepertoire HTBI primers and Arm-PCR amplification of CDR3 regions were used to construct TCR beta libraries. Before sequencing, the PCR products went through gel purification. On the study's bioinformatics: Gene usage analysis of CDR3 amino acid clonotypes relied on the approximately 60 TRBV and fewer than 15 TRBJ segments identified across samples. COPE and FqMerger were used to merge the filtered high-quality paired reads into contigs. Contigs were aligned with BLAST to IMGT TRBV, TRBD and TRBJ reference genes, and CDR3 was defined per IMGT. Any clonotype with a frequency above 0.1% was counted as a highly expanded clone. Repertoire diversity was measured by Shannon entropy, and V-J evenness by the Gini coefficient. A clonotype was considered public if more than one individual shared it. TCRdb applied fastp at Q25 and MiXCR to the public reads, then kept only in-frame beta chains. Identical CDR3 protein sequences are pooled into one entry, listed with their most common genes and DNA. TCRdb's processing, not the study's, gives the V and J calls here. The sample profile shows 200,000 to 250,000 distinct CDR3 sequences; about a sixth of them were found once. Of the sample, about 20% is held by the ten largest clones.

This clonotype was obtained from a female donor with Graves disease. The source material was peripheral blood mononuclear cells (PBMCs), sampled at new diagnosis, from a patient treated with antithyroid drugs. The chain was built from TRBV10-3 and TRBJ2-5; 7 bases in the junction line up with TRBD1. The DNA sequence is TGTGCCATCAGTTGGGGACAGCAAGAGACCCAGTACTTC. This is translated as CAISWGQQETQYF.